The T cell receptor (beta chain) described here comes from a study of early T cells in non-severe SARS-CoV-2 infection. Study at large: The study sequenced bulk RNA from unsorted whole blood, with chains unpaired. The study, taken as a whole, reports: Reliance on VDJdb matching favored anti-spike CD8 responses; private and CD4 specificities were missed.

This clonotype was detected ten times or more. No antigen is known for it. Germline-derived CDR1 and CDR2 are SGHVS and FQNEAQ. V gave up 3 bases and J gave up 13 bases, with 10 bases separating them. The CDR3 sequence is 11 residues long. Unique molecular identifier tags were affixed to discrete cDNA molecules. Via MiXCR, TCRdb re-called the 5' RACE reads, giving one row per CDR3 protein. The top ten hold 5% to 5.5% of the sample, which has 40,000 to 50,000 distinct CDR3 sequences, 5% to 6% seen once. The chain recombines TRBV7-8 with TRBJ2-1; no clear D. The sequence derives from an adult who was a healthcare worker with PCR-confirmed SARS-CoV-2 infection or an uninfected control (not recorded which). This specimen consisted of whole blood, obtained at baseline. CDR3 in DNA: TGTGCCAGCAGCTTCGGTTCCGAACAGTTCTTC. Its translation is CASSFGSEQFF.